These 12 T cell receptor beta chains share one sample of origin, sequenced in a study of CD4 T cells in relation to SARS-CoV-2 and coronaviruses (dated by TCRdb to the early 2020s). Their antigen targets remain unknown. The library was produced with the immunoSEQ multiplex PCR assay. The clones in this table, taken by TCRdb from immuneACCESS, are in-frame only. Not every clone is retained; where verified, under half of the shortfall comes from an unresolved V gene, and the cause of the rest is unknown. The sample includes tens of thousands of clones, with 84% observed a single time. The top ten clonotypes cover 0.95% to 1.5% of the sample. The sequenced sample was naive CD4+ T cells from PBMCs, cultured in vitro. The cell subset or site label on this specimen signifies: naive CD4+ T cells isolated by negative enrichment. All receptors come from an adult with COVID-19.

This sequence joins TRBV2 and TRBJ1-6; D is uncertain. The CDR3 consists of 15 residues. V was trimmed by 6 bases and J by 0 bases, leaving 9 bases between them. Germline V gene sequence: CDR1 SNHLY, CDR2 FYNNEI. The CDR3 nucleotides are TGTGCCAGCAGGAGGCAGAGCTCCTATAATTCACCCCTCCACTTT. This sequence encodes CASRRQSSYNSPLHF.

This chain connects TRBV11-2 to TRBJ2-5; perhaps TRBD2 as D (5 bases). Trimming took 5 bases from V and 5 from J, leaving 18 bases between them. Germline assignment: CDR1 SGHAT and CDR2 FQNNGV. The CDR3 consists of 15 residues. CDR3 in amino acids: CASSPSTPSPETQYF. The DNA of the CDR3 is TGTGCCAGCAGCCCTAGCACACCATCCCCTGAGACCCAGTACTTC.

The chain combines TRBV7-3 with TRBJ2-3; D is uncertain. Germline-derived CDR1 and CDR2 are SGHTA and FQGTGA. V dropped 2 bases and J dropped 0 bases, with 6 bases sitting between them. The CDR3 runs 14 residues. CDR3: CASSLGASTDTQYF. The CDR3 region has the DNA TGTGCCAGCAGCTTAGGCGCCAGCACAGATACGCAGTATTTT. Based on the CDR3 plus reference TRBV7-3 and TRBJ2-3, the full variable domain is GAGVSQTPSNKVTEKGKYVELRCDPISGHTALYWYRQSLGQGPEFLIYFQGTGAADDSGLPNDRFFAVRPEGSVSTLKIQRTERGDSAVYLCASSLGASTDTQYFGPGTRLTVL.

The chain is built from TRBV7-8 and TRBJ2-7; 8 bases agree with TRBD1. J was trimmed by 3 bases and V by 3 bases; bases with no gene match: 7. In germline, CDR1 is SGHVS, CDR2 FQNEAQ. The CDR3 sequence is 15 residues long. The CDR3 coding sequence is TGTGCCAGCAGCTTCACCGGGACAGGCAGCTACGAGCAGTACTTC. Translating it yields CASSFTGTGSYEQYF.

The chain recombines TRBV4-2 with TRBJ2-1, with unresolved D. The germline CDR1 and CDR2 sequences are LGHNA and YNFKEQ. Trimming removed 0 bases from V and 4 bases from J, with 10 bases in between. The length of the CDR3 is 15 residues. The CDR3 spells CASSQDFGAYNEQFF. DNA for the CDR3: TGTGCCAGCAGCCAAGATTTCGGAGCTTACAATGAGCAGTTCTTC.

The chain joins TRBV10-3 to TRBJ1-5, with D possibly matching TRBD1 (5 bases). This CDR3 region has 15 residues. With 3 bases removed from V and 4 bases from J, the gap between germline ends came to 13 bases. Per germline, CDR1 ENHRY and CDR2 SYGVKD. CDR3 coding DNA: TGTGCCATCAGTGACTCGGGGGGATCGAATCAGCCCCAGCATTTT. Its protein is CAISDSGGSNQPQHF.

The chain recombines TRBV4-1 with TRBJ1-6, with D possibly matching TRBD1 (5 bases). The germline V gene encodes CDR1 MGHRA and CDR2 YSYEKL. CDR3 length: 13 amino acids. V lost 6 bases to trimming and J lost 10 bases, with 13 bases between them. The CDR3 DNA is TGCGCCAGCAGGGGGGGACCGGGGTCACCCCTCCACTTT. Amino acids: CASRGGPGSPLHF.

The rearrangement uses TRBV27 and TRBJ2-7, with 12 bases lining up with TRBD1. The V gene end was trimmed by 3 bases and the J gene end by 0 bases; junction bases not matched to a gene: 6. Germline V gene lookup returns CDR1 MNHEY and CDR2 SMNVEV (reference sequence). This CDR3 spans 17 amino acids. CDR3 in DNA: TGTGCCAGCAGTTTCGGGACAGGGGGCTGGAGCTCCTACGAGCAGTACTTC. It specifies CASSFGTGGWSSYEQYF.

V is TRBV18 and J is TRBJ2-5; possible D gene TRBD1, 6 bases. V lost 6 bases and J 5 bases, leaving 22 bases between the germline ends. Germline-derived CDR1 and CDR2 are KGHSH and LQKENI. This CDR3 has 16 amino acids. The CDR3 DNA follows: TGTGCCAGCTCGGCAGGGGCCACCCTCATTCGGGAGACCCAGTACTTC. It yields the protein CASSAGATLIRETQYF.

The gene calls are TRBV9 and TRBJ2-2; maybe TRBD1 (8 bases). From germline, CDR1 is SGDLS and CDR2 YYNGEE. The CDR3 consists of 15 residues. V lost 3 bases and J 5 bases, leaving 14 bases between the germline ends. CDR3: CASSAYRGGTGELFF. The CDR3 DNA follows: TGTGCCAGCAGCGCGTACAGGGGGGGGACCGGGGAGCTGTTTTTT.

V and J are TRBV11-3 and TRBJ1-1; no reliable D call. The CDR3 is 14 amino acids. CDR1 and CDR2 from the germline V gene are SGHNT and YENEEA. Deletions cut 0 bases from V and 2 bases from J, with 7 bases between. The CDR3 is CASSLEPSNTEAFF. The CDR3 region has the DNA TGTGCCAGCAGCTTAGAACCGTCAAACACTGAAGCTTTCTTT.

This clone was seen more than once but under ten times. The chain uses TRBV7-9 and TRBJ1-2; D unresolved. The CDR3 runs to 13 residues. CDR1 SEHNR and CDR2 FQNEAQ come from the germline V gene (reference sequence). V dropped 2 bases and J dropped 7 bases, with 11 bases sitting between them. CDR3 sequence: CASSLIGVVGYTF. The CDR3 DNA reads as TGTGCCAGCAGCTTAATAGGCGTGGTTGGCTACACCTTC.